These 27 T cell receptor beta chains originate from one sample sequenced in a study of Ad26.COV2.S vaccination and SARS-CoV-2 variants. Treatment in this sample: some 20 received Ad26.COV2.S at low or high dose, single or two shots; about 5 received placebo; per-sample allocation not given. All samples were drawn on day 63, counting from the first vaccine or placebo injection. Profiled with immunoSEQ multiplex PCR; TCRdb holds only in-frame clones, not every one. The sample lists roughly 300,000 clones; about 86% were seen once. The sequences come from peripheral blood, collected in a trial of Ad26.COV2.S vaccine versus placebo. Source of these receptors: a person between 18 and 65 years old who received the Ad26.COV2.S COVID-19 vaccine or a placebo.

The CDR3 DNA is TGTGCCAGCACAACAGGGGGTCTTTACGGGGAGCTGTTTTTT. This sequence encodes CASTTGGLYGELFF. The rearrangement uses TRBV2 and TRBJ2-2; TRBD1 matches at 8 bases. Germline CDR1 reads SNHLY; CDR2 reads FYNNEI. The junction had 8 bases not matched to a gene; V was cut back by 7 bases and J by 7 bases. The CDR3 runs 14 residues.

The rearrangement uses TRBV4-1 and TRBJ2-1; no firm D call. CDR3 size: 13 residues. In germline, CDR1 is MGHRA, CDR2 YSYEKL. V lost 1 base and J lost 7, with 8 bases in between. The CDR3 is CASSQGMGNEQFF. CDR3 nucleotides: TGCGCCAGCAGCCAAGGTATGGGAAATGAGCAGTTCTTC.

Concerning this clone itself: A much larger clone sits a single nucleotide away, making a read error possible. This sequence joins TRBV7-2 and TRBJ1-2, with 10 bases identical to TRBD1. CDR3 length: 14 amino acids. CDR1 is SGHTA, CDR2 FQGNSA, per germline. Unmatched junction bases numbered 4, after V lost 6 bases and J lost 3 bases. In DNA form, the CDR3 reads TGTGCCAGCAGACCCGGGACAGGGGACTATGGCTACACCTTC. This translates into CASRPGTGDYGYTF.

CDR3 region: CASSKRDSGDEQYF. DNA of the CDR3: TGTGCCAGCAGCAAGCGGGATAGCGGGGACGAGCAGTACTTC. The genes are TRBV11-3 and TRBJ2-7, with TRBD2 matching over 8 bases. The germline CDR1 and CDR2 sequences are SGHNT and YENEEA. CDR3 length: 14 residues. J was trimmed by 5 bases and V by 5 bases; bases with no gene match: 8.

The genes are TRBV4-3 and TRBJ2-1, with 9 bases fitting TRBD2. This CDR3 has 17 amino acids. V lost 0 bases and J lost 0; bases outside the gene matches: 3. The germline V gene encodes CDR1 LGHNA and CDR2 YSLEER. DNA for the CDR3: TGCGCCAGCAGCCAAGAATGGCGGGGGGGCTCCTACAATGAGCAGTTCTTC. Its protein is CASSQEWRGGSYNEQFF.

This chain connects TRBV7-2 to TRBJ2-7; D gene ambiguous. This CDR3 has 11 residues. With 5 bases removed from V and 1 base from J, the gap between germline ends came to 3 bases. Germline V gives CDR1 SGHTA, CDR2 FQGNSA. The CDR3 is CASSASYEQYF. As DNA, the CDR3 is TGTGCCAGCAGCGCATCCTACGAGCAGTACTTC.

CDR3 nucleotide sequence: TGCAGCGTTGAGCGGTGGGGACAGGGGGCCACTAGACCCACAGATACGCAGTATTTT. Amino acids: CSVERWGQGATRPTDTQYF. J is TRBJ2-3 and V is TRBV29-1, with TRBD1 identical over 12 bases. Trimming removed 3 bases from V and 2 bases from J; junction bases left unmatched: 15. The CDR3 consists of 19 residues. Germline values: CDR1 SQVTM, CDR2 ANQGSEA.

The chain links TRBV28 to TRBJ1-5, with TRBD1 as a possible D gene (6 bases). Germline-derived CDR1 and CDR2 are MDHEN and SYDVKM. This CDR3 has 17 amino acids. V was pared by 2 bases and J by 6 bases, with 20 bases between. The CDR3 DNA sequence: TGTGCCAGCAGTTTAGGGTCAGGGGTAGCCCTGGTTCAGCCCCAGCATTTT. Amino acids: CASSLGSGVALVQPQHF.

This clone was found once. CDR3 nucleotides: TGTGCCAGCAGCCCTACCCTGGGGCTAGAGACCTACGAGCAGTACTTC. As protein: CASSPTLGLETYEQYF. The chain recombines TRBV14 with TRBJ2-7; a possible D gene is TRBD1 (5 bases). CDR1 and CDR2 (germline): SGHDN, FVKESK. The V and J ends lost 4 bases and 2 bases respectively, with 18 bases between them. This CDR3 region has 16 residues.

The chain joins TRBV6-5 to TRBJ1-1; D is possibly TRBD1 (6 bases). Looked up from germline, CDR1 is MNHEY and CDR2 is SVGAGI. Trimming stripped 5 bases from V and 8 bases from J, with 15 bases between. The CDR3 totals 13 residues. CDR3 bases: TGTGCCAGCAGTACGGGGGGGGCGTACGAAGCTTTCTTT. Its protein is CASSTGGAYEAFF.

This rearrangement joins TRBV7-2 to TRBJ1-3; the D is unclear. Looked up from germline, CDR1 is SGHTA and CDR2 is FQGNSA. This CDR3 contains 15 residues. V lost 3 bases and J lost 1, with 10 bases in between. The CDR3 DNA follows: TGTGCCAGCAGCTTTCACCCCCGGTCTGGAAACACCATATATTTT. Translation gives CASSFHPRSGNTIYF.

The chain joins TRBV4-1 to TRBJ2-2; D perhaps matches TRBD1 (6 bases). Trimming left V 0 bases short and J 4 bases short, with 12 bases between. This CDR3 is built from 16 residues. Germline-derived CDR1 and CDR2 are MGHRA and YSYEKL. The CDR3 DNA sequence: TGCGCCAGCAGCCAAGAATGGGGGCGAGGCACCGGGGAGCTGTTTTTT. Its translation: CASSQEWGRGTGELFF.

The chain recombines TRBV28 with TRBJ2-2, with TRBD1 matching 9 bases. CDR3 length equals 15 residues. Germline trimming cut 3 bases from V and 6 bases from J; bases unmatched to any gene: 5. Germline V lookup: CDR1 MDHEN, CDR2 SYDVKM. The CDR3 is CASSFGTGFPGELFF. The CDR3, as DNA: TGTGCCAGCAGTTTTGGGACAGGGTTCCCCGGGGAGCTGTTTTTT.

CDR3 nucleotide sequence: TGTGCCAGTAGTGCCTCGGTGGGTAGGGGGAACACTGAAGCTTTCTTT. Protein product: CASSASVGRGNTEAFF. The rearrangement uses TRBV19 and TRBJ1-1; perhaps TRBD1 as D (5 bases). Germline V lookup: CDR1 LNHDA, CDR2 SQIVND (reference sequence). Between the trimmed V and J ends, which lost 5 bases and 1 base, there was a span of 17 bases. The CDR3 runs 16 residues.

The chain links TRBV11-2 to TRBJ2-7, with a weak D call TRBD2 (5 bases). Germline assignment: CDR1 SGHAT and CDR2 FQNNGV. V lost 0 bases and J 2 bases, leaving 11 bases between the germline ends. This CDR3 has 15 amino acids. This chain's CDR3 is CASSLDFGVAYEQYF. The CDR3 region has the DNA TGTGCCAGCAGCTTAGACTTCGGGGTGGCCTACGAGCAGTACTTC.

The CDR3 nucleotides are TGTGCCAGCAGCGGGAACCTTGAAAAACTGTTTTTT. Translation gives CASSGNLEKLFF. The chain employs TRBV7-8 and TRBJ1-4, with D uncertain. CDR1 and CDR2 from the germline V gene are SGHVS and FQNEAQ. CDR3 length: 12 amino acids. Trimming cost V 5 bases and J 7 bases, with 8 bases left between them.

As DNA, the CDR3 is TGTGCCAGCTCACCACCGGAAGCGGGAGGGAATACGCAGTATTTT. Translating gives CASSPPEAGGNTQYF. The chain recombines TRBV18 with TRBJ2-3; 10 positions match TRBD2. Germline V lookup: CDR1 KGHSH, CDR2 LQKENI. V was clipped by 0 bases and J by 7 bases; unmatched bases: 4. CDR3 length: 15 residues.

The chain employs TRBV6-2 or TRBV6-3 and TRBJ2-7; D is undetermined. V lost 0 bases, J lost 3 bases, and 27 bases lay in between. CDR1 is MNHEY, CDR2 SVGEGT, per germline. CDR3 length: 20 residues. The CDR3 loop reads CASSYSIRKRTIAALYEQYF. Here the CDR3 DNA reads TGTGCCAGCAGTTACTCGATCCGAAAAAGGACCATTGCGGCCCTCTACGAGCAGTACTTC.

The chain couples TRBV18 to TRBJ2-7; D is perhaps TRBD1 (6 bases). V was shortened by 3 bases and J by 3 bases, with 12 bases between the two germline ends. CDR3 length: 14 residues. CDR1 is KGHSH and CDR2 is LQKENI in the germline V gene. The CDR3: CASSPADSYYEQYF. The CDR3 bases are TGTGCCAGCTCACCGGCGGACAGTTACTACGAGCAGTACTTC.

The gene calls are TRBV7-2 and TRBJ2-7; D gene uncertain. The germline CDR1 and CDR2 sequences are SGHTA and FQGNSA. The CDR3 runs to 13 residues. Deletions cut 11 bases from V and 2 bases from J, with 16 bases between. The CDR3 DNA reads TGTGCCTCGAGTCGATCCGCCACCTACGAGCAGTACTTC. The encoded protein is CASSRSATYEQYF.

The chain links TRBV28 to TRBJ1-6; D is ambiguous. The CDR3 extends over 16 amino acids. Deletions cut 2 bases from V and 9 bases from J, with 17 bases between. Germline V gene data show CDR1 as MDHEN and CDR2 as SYDVKM. CDR3 DNA: TGTGCCAGCAGTTTAGGAGCCGCCCTTCTCGGTTCACCCCTCCACTTT. Its translation is CASSLGAALLGSPLHF. The full variable domain, rest sourced from reference TRBV28 and TRBJ1-6, is DVKVTQSSRYLVKRTGEKVFLECVQDMDHENMFWYRQDPGLGLRLIYFSYDVKMKEKGDIPEGYSVSREKKERFSLILESASTNQTSMYLCASSLGAALLGSPLHFGNGTRLTVT.

The gene calls are TRBV10-2 and TRBJ1-6; D might be TRBD1 (5 bases). Germline V gene data show CDR1 as WSHSY and CDR2 as SAAADI. CDR3 size: 13 residues. Trimming shortened V by 7 bases and J by 8 bases, and 12 bases separated the two germline ends. The CDR3, as DNA: TGCGCCAGCAAGGGGACCAAGGATTCACCCCTCCACTTT. Residues: CASKGTKDSPLHF.

V and J are TRBV3-1 (or the pseudogene TRBV3-2) and TRBJ2-5; D not certain. CDR1 LGHDT and CDR2 YNNKEL come from the germline V gene (reference sequence). The CDR3 covers 12 residues. V gave up 4 bases and J gave up 1 base, with 4 bases separating them. CDR3 nucleotides: TGTGCCAGCAGCCCCCTCCAAGAGACCCAGTACTTC. The encoded protein is CASSPLQETQYF.

The chain combines TRBV16 with TRBJ2-7, with 8 bases lining up with TRBD1. J was trimmed by 5 bases and V by 6 bases; bases with no gene match: 6. CDR1 KGHSY and CDR2 FQNENV come from the germline V gene. The CDR3 covers 13 residues. The CDR3 region is CASSRDRPNEQYF. The CDR3 DNA follows: TGTGCCAGCAGTCGGGACAGGCCAAACGAGCAGTACTTC.

The chain joins TRBV27 to TRBJ2-1, with TRBD2 matching 9 bases. This CDR3 contains 17 residues. The J segment lost 7 bases and the V segment lost 6 bases, leaving 16 bases of the junction unmatched. CDR1 is MNHEY and CDR2 is SMNVEV in the germline V gene (reference sequence). CDR3 bases: TGTGCCAGCAGGACCACGACAGGGTCTAGCGGGACGAATGAGCAGTTCTTC. This sequence encodes CASRTTTGSSGTNEQFF.

The chain employs TRBV5-1 and TRBJ2-3; D remains unclear. Germline CDR1 is SGHRS and CDR2 is YFSETQ. V gave up 3 bases and J gave up 5 bases, with 7 bases separating them. CDR3 length: 12 amino acids. This CDR3 is CASSSLLDTQYF. The CDR3 nucleotides are TGCGCCAGCAGCTCCCTATTAGATACGCAGTATTTT.

The J gene is TRBJ1-3, the V gene TRBV18; no clear D. From germline, CDR1 is KGHSH and CDR2 LQKENI. Trimming stripped 5 bases from V and 3 bases from J, with 8 bases between. This CDR3 is 13 amino acids long. The CDR3: CASSGPDGNTIYF. DNA of the CDR3: TGTGCCAGCTCAGGTCCAGATGGAAACACCATATATTTT.